The TCR beta chain described here comes from a study of graft-versus-host responses after intestinal transplantation. This clone was counted only a few times. There were approximately 200,000 CFSE-labeled responder cells plated together with approximately 200,000 irradiated, violet-dye-labeled stimulator cells. Data came from immunoSEQ multiplex PCR; TCRdb stores just in-frame clones and leaves some out. The repertoire includes several thousand clones, around a third of them detected once, and over 3% sits in the top ten. Study-wide results and caveats: Peak circulating GvH clone levels were associated with early post-transplant HvG declines.

The sequencing used alloreactive CD8+ T cells from a mixed lymphocyte reaction culture, collected before transplantation. Sample subset: CFSE-low proliferating T cells sorted from roughly six-day pre-transplant mixed lymphocyte reaction (GvH or HvG direction). The receptor was derived from a human patient who was an organ donor for intestinal transplantation.

This chain's CDR3 is CASARTQGAGGYTF. DNA of the CDR3: TGTGCCAGCGCCCGAACGCAGGGGGCGGGTGGCTACACCTTC. The V call is TRBV2, the J call TRBJ1-2; 8 bases align to TRBD1. Per the germline V gene, CDR1 is SNHLY and CDR2 is FYNNEI. The CDR3 sequence is 14 residues long. The J segment lost 7 bases and the V segment lost 8 bases, leaving 12 bases of the junction unmatched.